This TCR beta chain was captured by sequencing in a study of blood T cells in healthy people across ages. The use of a sample-barcoded 5' primer and a J-beta primer mix characterized a second PCR of about 7 to 12 cycles. TCRdb processed the 5' RACE reads anew with MiXCR; each CDR3 protein has one entry. The sample records hundreds of thousands of distinct CDR3 sequences, about half being singletons. CDR1 and CDR2 from the germline V gene are LGHNA and YNFKEQ. The CDR3 contains 14 residues. Trimming removed 6 bases from V and 4 bases from J, with 14 bases in between. Specimen: blood. The genes are TRBV4-2 and TRBJ2-3; maybe TRBD2 (5 bases). The sequence was collected from an elderly man in good health. The CDR3 is CASSTRVAADTQYF. The CDR3 DNA reads TGTGCCAGCAGTACTAGAGTGGCCGCAGATACGCAGTATTTT.